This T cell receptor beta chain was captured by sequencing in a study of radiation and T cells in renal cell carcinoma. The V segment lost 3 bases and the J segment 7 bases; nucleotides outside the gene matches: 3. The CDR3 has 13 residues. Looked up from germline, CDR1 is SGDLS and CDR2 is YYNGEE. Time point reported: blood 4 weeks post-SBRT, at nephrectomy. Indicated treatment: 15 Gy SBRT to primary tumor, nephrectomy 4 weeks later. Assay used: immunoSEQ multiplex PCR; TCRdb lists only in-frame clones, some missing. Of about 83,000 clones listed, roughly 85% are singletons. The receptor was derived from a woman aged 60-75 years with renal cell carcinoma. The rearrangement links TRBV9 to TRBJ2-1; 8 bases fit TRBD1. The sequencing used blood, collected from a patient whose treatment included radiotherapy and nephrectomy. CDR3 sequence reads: CASSGGDRNEQFF. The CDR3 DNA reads TGTGCCAGCAGCGGGGGGGACAGGAATGAGCAGTTCTTC.